This T cell receptor (beta chain) derives from a study of T-cell reconstitution after alpha-beta-depleted transplantation in children. The study's findings and limits: The study reportedly traced alpha-beta T cells about two months after transplant to several hundred expanded graft clones.

The trim removed 6 bases at V and 15 bases at J, leaving 5 bases unmatched. Germline assignment: CDR1 MDHEN and CDR2 SYDVKM. There are 11 residues in the CDR3. The TCRbeta library incorporated unique molecular identifiers. TCRdb re-called the PCR reads through MiXCR, storing one row per CDR3 protein. The top ten clones hold approximately 39% of a sample with about 610,000 distinct CDR3 sequences, 27% of them seen once. This clonotype turned up a few times. Antigen: not known. V is TRBV28 and J is TRBJ1-6; TRBD1 agrees at 7 bases. The receptor comes from a boy under two years old with Wiskott-Aldrich syndrome, due to receive a stem cell transplant. This sample comprised PBMCs, obtained before TCRalphabeta/CD19-depleted stem cell transplant. The CDR3, as DNA: TGTGCCAGCAGGATCACAGGGGTCCTCCACTTT. Encoded protein: CASRITGVLHF.